This TCR beta chain emerged from a study of cytomegalovirus exposure and HLA in healthy donors. Researchers ran the PCR with 60 Vbeta and 13 Jbeta primers. The data were produced by immunoSEQ multiplex PCR, yet TCRdb's version contains in-frame clones alone and is incomplete. Of just over 150,000 clones listed, 75% to 90% are singletons. The V gene's germline CDR1 is SGHVS and CDR2 FQNEAQ. This CDR3 comprises 16 residues. With 0 bases removed from V and 0 bases from J, the gap between germline ends came to 10 bases. Study outcomes and limitations: A missense DCLRE1C variant was associated with V- and J-gene trimming of TCR beta chains in a later analysis, and an independent cohort replicated the association. In the analysis, some V segments, TRBV6-2 and TRBV6-3 included, were excluded as indistinguishable. Three CMV-associated chains were confirmed in vitro to be specific for CMV antigens.

This clone was recorded only once. The antigen is undetermined. The rearrangement links TRBV7-8 to TRBJ2-3, with D hard to call. Sample: PBMCs. This receptor was obtained from a woman between 18 and 29 years old in good health and CMV-seronegative. The CDR3 region has the DNA TGTGCCAGCAGCTTAGCTTGGGCCCGCAGCACAGATACGCAGTATTTT. Translating gives CASSLAWARSTDTQYF.